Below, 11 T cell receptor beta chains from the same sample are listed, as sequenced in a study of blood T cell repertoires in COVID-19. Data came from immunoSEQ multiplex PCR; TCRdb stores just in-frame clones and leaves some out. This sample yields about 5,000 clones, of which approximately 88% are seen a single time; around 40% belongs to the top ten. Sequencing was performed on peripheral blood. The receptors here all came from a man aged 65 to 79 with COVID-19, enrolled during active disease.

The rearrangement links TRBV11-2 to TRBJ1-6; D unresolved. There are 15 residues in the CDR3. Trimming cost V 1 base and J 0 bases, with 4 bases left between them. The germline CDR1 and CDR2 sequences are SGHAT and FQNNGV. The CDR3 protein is CASSLGSSYNSPLHF. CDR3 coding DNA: TGTGCCAGCAGCTTAGGGAGCTCCTATAATTCACCCCTCCACTTT. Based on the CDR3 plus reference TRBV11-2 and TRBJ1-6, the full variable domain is EAGVAQSPRYKIIEKRQSVAFWCNPISGHATLYWYQQILGQGPKLLIQFQNNGVVDDSQLPKDRFSAERLKGVDSTLKIQPAKLEDSAVYLCASSLGSSYNSPLHFGNGTRLTVT.

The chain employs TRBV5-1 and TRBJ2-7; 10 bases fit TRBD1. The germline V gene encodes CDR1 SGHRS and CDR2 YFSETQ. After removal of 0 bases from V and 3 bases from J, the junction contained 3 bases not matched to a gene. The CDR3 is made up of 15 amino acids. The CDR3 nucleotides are TGCGCCAGCAGCTTGGGGACAGGGGGATTCTACGAGCAGTACTTC. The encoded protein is CASSLGTGGFYEQYF.

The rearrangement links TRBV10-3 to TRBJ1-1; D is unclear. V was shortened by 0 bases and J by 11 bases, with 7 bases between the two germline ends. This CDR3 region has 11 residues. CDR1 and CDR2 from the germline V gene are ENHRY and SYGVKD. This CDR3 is CAISESFRAFF. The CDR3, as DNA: TGTGCCATCAGTGAGTCGTTTCGTGCTTTCTTT.

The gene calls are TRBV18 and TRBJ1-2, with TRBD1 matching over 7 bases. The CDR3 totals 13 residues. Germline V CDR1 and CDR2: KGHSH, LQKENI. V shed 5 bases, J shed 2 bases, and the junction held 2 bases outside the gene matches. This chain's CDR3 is CASSSDRNYGYTF. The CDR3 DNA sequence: TGTGCCAGCTCATCGGACAGGAACTATGGCTACACCTTC.

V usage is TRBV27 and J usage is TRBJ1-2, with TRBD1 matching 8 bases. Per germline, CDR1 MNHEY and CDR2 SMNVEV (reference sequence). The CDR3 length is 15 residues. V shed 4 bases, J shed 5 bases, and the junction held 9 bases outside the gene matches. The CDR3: CASSSLDRDRYGYTF. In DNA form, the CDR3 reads TGTGCCAGCAGTTCGCTGGACAGGGATAGGTATGGCTACACCTTC.

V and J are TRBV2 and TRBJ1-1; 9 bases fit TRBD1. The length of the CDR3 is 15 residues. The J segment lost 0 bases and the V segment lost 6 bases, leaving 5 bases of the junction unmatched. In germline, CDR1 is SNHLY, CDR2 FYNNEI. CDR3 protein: CASSPGTGLNTEAFF. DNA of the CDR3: TGTGCCAGCAGCCCCGGGACAGGGTTGAACACTGAAGCTTTCTTT.

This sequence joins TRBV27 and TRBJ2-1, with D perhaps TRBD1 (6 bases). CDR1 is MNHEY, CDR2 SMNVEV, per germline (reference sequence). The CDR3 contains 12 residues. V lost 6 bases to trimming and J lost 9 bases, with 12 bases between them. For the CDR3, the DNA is TGTGCCAGCAGCATCAGGGGCCGTGAGCAGTTCTTC. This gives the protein CASSIRGREQFF.

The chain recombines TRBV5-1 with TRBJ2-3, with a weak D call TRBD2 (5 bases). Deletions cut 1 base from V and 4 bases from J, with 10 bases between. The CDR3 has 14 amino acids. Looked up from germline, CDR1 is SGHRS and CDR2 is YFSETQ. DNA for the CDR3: TGCGCCAGCAGCTTGCCCAGCGGTGCAGATACGCAGTATTTT. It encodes CASSLPSGADTQYF.

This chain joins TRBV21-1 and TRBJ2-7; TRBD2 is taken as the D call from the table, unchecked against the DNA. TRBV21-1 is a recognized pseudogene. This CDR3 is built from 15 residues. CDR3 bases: TGTGCCAGCAGCAAAGCCCTGTTCCGTAAATACGAGCAGTACTTC. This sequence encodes CASSKALFRKYEQYF.

The CDR3 DNA is TGTGCCAATCAGGTTTACTTTCACTATGGCTACACCTTC. It specifies CANQVYFHYGYTF. The chain has TRBV2 and TRBJ1-2; D is unclear. Germline V gene lookup returns CDR1 SNHLY and CDR2 FYNNEI. Trimming took 10 bases from V and 3 from J, leaving 15 bases between them. The CDR3 has 13 amino acids.

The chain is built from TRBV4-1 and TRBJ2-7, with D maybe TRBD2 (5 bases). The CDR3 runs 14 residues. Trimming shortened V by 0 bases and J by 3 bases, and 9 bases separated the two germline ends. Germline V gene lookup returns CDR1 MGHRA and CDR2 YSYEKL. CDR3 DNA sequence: TGCGCCAGCAGCCAAGACCCGGGGAACTACGAGCAGTACTTC. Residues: CASSQDPGNYEQYF.